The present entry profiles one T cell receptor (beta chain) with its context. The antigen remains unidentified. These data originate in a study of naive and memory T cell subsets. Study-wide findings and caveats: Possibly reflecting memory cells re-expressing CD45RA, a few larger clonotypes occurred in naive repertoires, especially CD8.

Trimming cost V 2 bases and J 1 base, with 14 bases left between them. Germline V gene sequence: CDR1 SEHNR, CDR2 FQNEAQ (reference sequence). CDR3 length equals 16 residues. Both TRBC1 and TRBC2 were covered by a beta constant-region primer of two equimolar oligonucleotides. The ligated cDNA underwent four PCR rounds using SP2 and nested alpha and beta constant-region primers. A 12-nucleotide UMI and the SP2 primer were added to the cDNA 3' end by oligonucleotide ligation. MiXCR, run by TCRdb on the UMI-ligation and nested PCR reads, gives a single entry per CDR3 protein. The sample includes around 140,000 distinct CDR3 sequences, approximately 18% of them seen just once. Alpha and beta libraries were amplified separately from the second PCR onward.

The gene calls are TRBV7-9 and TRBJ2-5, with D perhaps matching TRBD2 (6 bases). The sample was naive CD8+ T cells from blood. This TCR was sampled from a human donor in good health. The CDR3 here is CASSLQLLAPQETQYF. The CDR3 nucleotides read TGTGCCAGCAGCTTACAACTACTAGCACCCCAAGAGACCCAGTACTTC.